This TCR beta chain was recovered during a study of cytomegalovirus exposure and HLA in healthy donors. J lost 6 bases, V lost 8 bases, and 9 bases had no gene match. This CDR3 is 14 amino acids long. CDR1 and CDR2 from the germline V gene are ENHRY and SYGVKD. Primers: 60 Vbeta forward and 13 Jbeta reverse. Repertoires were generated with immunoSEQ multiplex PCR, while TCRdb's copy carries only in-frame clones and drops some. The sample lists 85,000 to 130,000 clones, 70% to 80% occurring once. The sample consisted of PBMCs. The J gene is TRBJ1-4, the V gene TRBV10-3; TRBD1 matches 7 bases. The source is a boy between 5 and 17 years old in good health and CMV-seronegative. The CDR3 DNA reads as TGTGCCATCCTTTCCGGGACAGCATATGAAAAACTGTTTTTT. It specifies CAILSGTAYEKLFF.